What follows is one T cell receptor (beta chain) and its context. The antigen is undetermined. Researchers ran the PCR with 60 Vbeta and 13 Jbeta primers. The method was immunoSEQ multiplex PCR; TCRdb's version includes in-frame clones alone and lacks a portion of them. The data show some 200,000 clones, roughly 80% seen once. The data derive from a study of cytomegalovirus exposure and HLA in healthy donors. The CDR3 totals 17 residues. With 0 bases removed from V and 4 bases from J, the gap between germline ends came to 16 bases. CDR1 and CDR2 from the germline V gene are LNHDA and SQIVND (reference sequence). Findings of the study overall: Most TCR sequences showed up rarely, but some public TCRs showed up in many donors. Presence/absence analyses supposed approximately even sequencing depth among donors. Under in vitro conditions, three CMV-associated chains were confirmed as specific for CMV antigens. Associated with cytomegalovirus, according to the listing, were around 170 TCR beta chains.

The sequence was collected from a man aged 45-65 years in good health and CMV-seronegative. The genes are TRBV19 and TRBJ2-1; no reliable D call. The specimen sequenced was PBMCs. The DNA for the CDR3 is TGTGCCAGTAGTATAGAGGGTCTGGGCCCCCAATACAATGAGCAGTTCTTC. The encoded protein is CASSIEGLGPQYNEQFF.